These 28 T cell receptor beta chains originate from one sample sequenced in a study of cytomegalovirus exposure and HLA in healthy donors. Both 60 Vbeta primers and 13 Jbeta primers went into the PCR. Clones were sequenced by immunoSEQ multiplex PCR, and TCRdb holds only the in-frame ones, with some missing. The sample contains under 200,000 clones, 84% of which appear only once. The specimen was PBMCs. Every receptor here comes from a man aged 45-65 years in good health and CMV-seropositive.

CDR3 loop: CASGTGGWGQYF. CDR3 bases: TGTGCCAGTGGGACAGGGGGCTGGGGGCAGTACTTC. The chain links TRBV19 to TRBJ2-7, with 12 nucleotides matching TRBD1. V was pared by 8 bases and J by 9 bases, with 5 bases of the junction left unmatched. Germline V gene sequence: CDR1 LNHDA, CDR2 SQIVND (reference sequence). The CDR3 has 12 residues.

CDR3 region: CSVEARGRGIYTF. DNA for the CDR3: TGCAGCGTTGAAGCCCGGGGCAGGGGGATCTACACCTTC. This sequence joins TRBV29-1 and TRBJ1-2; TRBD1 agrees at 7 bases. The CDR3 consists of 13 residues. V was clipped by 1 base and J by 10 bases; unmatched bases: 9. Germline CDR1 and CDR2: SQVTM and ANQGSEA.

The CDR3 spells CASRPHPGQGYYGYTF. CDR3 in DNA: TGTGCCAGCAGGCCACATCCGGGACAGGGATACTATGGCTACACCTTC. This sequence joins TRBV9 and TRBJ1-2, with 9 bases lining up with TRBD1. J lost 3 bases, V lost 5 bases, and 11 bases had no gene match. The germline V gene encodes CDR1 SGDLS and CDR2 YYNGEE. The CDR3 is made up of 16 amino acids. Looking up the rest from reference TRBV9 and TRBJ1-2 gives the full variable domain: DSGVTQTPKHLITATGQRVTLRCSPRSGDLSVYWYQQSLDQGLQFLIQYYNGEERAKGNILERFSAQQFPDLHSELNLSSLELGDSALYFCASRPHPGQGYYGYTFGSGTRLTVV.

V gene TRBV27 combines with J gene TRBJ2-3; tentatively, D is TRBD2 (6 bases). This CDR3 region has 15 residues. Per the germline V gene, CDR1 is MNHEY and CDR2 is SMNVEV (reference sequence). Trimming took off 7 bases at V and 2 bases at J, with 16 bases between the two ends. CDR3 amino acids: CASKPGESYTDTQYF. The CDR3, as DNA: TGTGCCAGCAAACCGGGAGAATCATACACAGATACGCAGTATTTT.

Only one count was recorded for this clone. The V gene is TRBV5-6, the J gene TRBJ2-1; TRBD2 matches at 11 bases. CDR1 and CDR2 (germline): SGHDT, YYEEEE. CDR3 length: 18 residues. Germline trimming cut 4 bases from V and 0 bases from J; bases unmatched to any gene: 9. The chain's CDR3 is CASSLGTSGTFSYNEQFF. CDR3 sequence (DNA): TGTGCCAGCAGCCTCGGGACTAGCGGCACCTTCTCCTACAATGAGCAGTTCTTC. The whole variable domain, remainder taken from reference TRBV5-6 and TRBJ2-1, is DAGVTQSPTHLIKTRGQQVTLRCSPKSGHDTVSWYQQALGQGPQFIFQYYEEEERQRGNFPDRFSGHQFPNYSSELNVNALLLGDSALYLCASSLGTSGTFSYNEQFFGPGTRLTVL.

This clone appeared a single time. The rearrangement links TRBV5-5 to TRBJ2-5, with TRBD1 matching 7 bases. Per germline, CDR1 SGHKS and CDR2 YYEKEE (reference sequence). This CDR3 comprises 15 residues. Germline trimming cut 4 bases from V and 1 base from J; bases unmatched to any gene: 7. CDR3 in DNA: TGTGCCAGCAGCCAGGGGGTTACGCGCCAAGAGACCCAGTACTTC. Its protein product is CASSQGVTRQETQYF.

This chain uses TRBV10-2 with TRBJ2-3; 8 nucleotides match TRBD2. This CDR3 has 14 residues. Germline loops: CDR1 WSHSY, CDR2 SAAADI. The ends lost 5 bases at V and 0 bases at J; junction bases unmatched: 1. Here the CDR3 DNA reads TGCGCCAGCAGTATAGCGGGAAGCACAGATACGCAGTATTTT. This codes for CASSIAGSTDTQYF.

In regard to this clone: The germline gene is not matched at one end of the junction; a read error may be the cause. This sequence joins TRBV6-1 and TRBJ1-6, with no clear D. Germline CDR1 and CDR2: MNHNS and SASEGT. CDR3 length equals 11 residues. The CDR3 protein is CASNEITPLHF. DNA of the CDR3: TGTGCCAGCAATGAAATAACACCCCTCCACTTT.

The chain uses TRBV19 and TRBJ1-4; 9 bases line up with TRBD1. CDR3 length equals 15 residues. Germline lookup yields CDR1 LNHDA and CDR2 SQIVND (reference sequence). With 6 bases clipped from V and 8 bases from J, the junction kept 10 bases outside the gene matches. The CDR3 DNA sequence: TGTGCCAGTAGGAAAACGGGACAGGGAGGCGAAAAACTGTTTTTT. It translates to CASRKTGQGGEKLFF.

The rearrangement uses TRBV5-4 and TRBJ2-7, with 7 bases identical to TRBD2. Trimming cost V 0 bases and J 6 bases; bases outside gene matches: 6. The germline CDR1 and CDR2 sequences are SGHNT and YYREEE (reference sequence). The CDR3 loop spans 14 amino acids. The CDR3: CASSLGGRAPEQYV. The CDR3 nucleotides read TGTGCCAGCAGCTTGGGAGGGAGGGCCCCCGAGCAGTACGTC.

The rearrangement uses TRBV7-2 and TRBJ2-1; a weak D match, TRBD2 (7 bases). This CDR3 has 18 amino acids. V lost 1 base to trimming and J lost 7 bases, with 23 bases between them. Germline CDR1 reads SGHTA; CDR2 reads FQGNSA. CDR3 in DNA: TGTGCCAGCAGCTTAGAAGGGCCACTAGGGGGGAGGGGGAATGAGCAGTTCTTC. Translating gives CASSLEGPLGGRGNEQFF.

Note on this clone: Other DNA variants within this sample encode the same CDR3. The J gene is TRBJ2-7, the V gene TRBV6-1, with TRBD2 matching 12 bases. J was trimmed by 4 bases and V by 9 bases; bases with no gene match: 4. CDR3 length: 13 amino acids. Germline CDR1 and CDR2: MNHNS and SASEGT. CDR3 DNA: TGTGCCAGTTCCGGGACTAGCGGGTACGAGCAGTACTTC. Translated: CASSGTSGYEQYF.

The V gene is TRBV19, the J gene TRBJ2-1, with D perhaps TRBD2 (6 bases). The ends were cut back, 3 bases at V and 6 bases at J, with 18 bases in the middle. Germline CDR1 and CDR2: LNHDA and SQIVND (reference sequence). This CDR3 spans 16 amino acids. This chain's CDR3 is CASSMGASSDGNEQFF. The CDR3, as DNA: TGTGCCAGTAGTATGGGTGCCTCTAGCGATGGCAATGAGCAGTTCTTC.

V is TRBV10-1 and J is TRBJ1-2; weak D call: TRBD1 (5 bases). Germline V CDR1 and CDR2: WNHNN, SYGVQD (reference sequence). V gave up 2 bases and J gave up 7 bases, with 17 bases separating them. The CDR3 has 15 residues. CDR3 in DNA: TGCGCCAGCAGTGAGAGAGAAGGAGACAGCCGTGGCTACACCTTC. It specifies CASSEREGDSRGYTF.

The chain couples TRBV19 to TRBJ2-7, with 12 bases matching TRBD1. After removal of 9 bases from V and 5 bases from J, the junction contained 14 bases not matched to a gene. The CDR3 covers 16 residues. Germline CDR1 and CDR2: LNHDA and SQIVND (reference sequence). The CDR3 DNA reads TGTGCCAGGGGGGCGATTCAGGGGACAGGGGGCAACGAGCAGTACTTC. It translates to CARGAIQGTGGNEQYF.

The chain employs TRBV5-1 and TRBJ2-1, with D possibly matching TRBD1 (6 bases). Germline values: CDR1 SGHRS, CDR2 YFSETQ. Trimming removed 5 bases at V and 8 bases at J, with 20 bases between. This CDR3 has 15 residues. The CDR3 coding sequence is TGCGCCAGCAGGCAGTCCGGGACATCGTATGATGAGCAGTTCTTC. This translates into CASRQSGTSYDEQFF.

The CDR3 loop is CASSPGLGGTGPYEQYV. The CDR3 DNA follows: TGTGCCAGCTCACCAGGTCTAGGCGGGACTGGTCCCTACGAGCAGTACGTC. The V and J genes are TRBV18 and TRBJ2-7, with D perhaps matching TRBD2 (6 bases). The V and J ends lost 2 bases and 2 bases respectively, with 19 bases between them. This CDR3 is built from 17 residues. Germline CDR1 KGHSH, CDR2 LQKENI.

This clone was picked up one time. The chain employs TRBV5-1 and TRBJ2-3; a weak D match, TRBD2 (7 bases). Trimming pared 1 base from V and 2 bases from J, leaving 11 bases between. CDR1 and CDR2 (germline): SGHRS, YFSETQ. The CDR3 is 15 residues long. CDR3: CASSLRAGATDTQYF. The CDR3 DNA sequence: TGCGCCAGCAGCTTGCGGGCGGGGGCCACAGATACGCAGTATTTT.

V is TRBV9 and J is TRBJ1-4, with D maybe TRBD1 (5 bases). The CDR3 loop spans 13 amino acids. Germline CDR1 and CDR2: SGDLS and YYNGEE. V was cut by 3 bases and J by 7 bases, with 10 bases left in between. The CDR3 loop is CASSGGLSEKLFF. CDR3 bases: TGTGCCAGCAGCGGGGGACTCAGTGAAAAACTGTTTTTT.

This rearrangement joins TRBV14 to TRBJ2-1; 9 bases align to TRBD1. Germline CDR1 SGHDN, CDR2 FVKESK. V shed 4 bases and J 4 bases; nucleotides not matched to a gene: 5. The CDR3 totals 15 residues. CDR3 nucleotide sequence: TGTGCCAGCAGCCGTCCCGGGACAGGGTACAATGAGCAGTTCTTC. This gives the protein CASSRPGTGYNEQFF.

V and J are TRBV7-9 and TRBJ1-1, with unresolved D. The CDR3 has 13 amino acids. The V end lost 3 bases, the J end lost 4 bases, and 9 bases lay between the germline ends. Per germline, CDR1 SEHNR and CDR2 FQNEAQ (reference sequence). The CDR3 sequence is CASSFHEGTEAFF. CDR3 nucleotide sequence: TGTGCCAGCAGCTTTCATGAGGGCACTGAAGCTTTCTTT.

The chain carries TRBV9 and TRBJ2-3; 8 bases agree with TRBD2. The CDR3 extends over 17 amino acids. The V gene's germline CDR1 is SGDLS and CDR2 YYNGEE. V gave up 0 bases and J gave up 0 bases; unmatched junction bases: 6. The DNA of the CDR3 is TGTGCCAGCAGCGTAGGGAGCGGGGGTGCTAGCACAGATACGCAGTATTTT. Translation: CASSVGSGGASTDTQYF.

The V gene is TRBV5-1, the J gene TRBJ2-3, with D tentatively TRBD1 (6 bases). The length of the CDR3 is 14 residues. Trimming left V 4 bases short and J 0 bases short, with 9 bases between. Germline CDR1 is SGHRS and CDR2 is YFSETQ. CDR3 DNA: TGCGCCAGCAGCGCAGGGGACAGCACAGATACGCAGTATTTT. Protein sequence: CASSAGDSTDTQYF.

The CDR3 protein is CASSPAEGGGNTIYF. CDR3 nucleotides: TGTGCCAGCAGCCCTGCTGAAGGGGGTGGAAACACCATATATTTT. This chain uses TRBV4-2 with TRBJ1-3, with D possibly matching TRBD1 (6 bases). CDR3 length: 15 amino acids. V lost 4 bases and J 3 bases, leaving 13 bases between the germline ends. Germline lookup yields CDR1 LGHNA and CDR2 YNFKEQ.

The CDR3: CASSLDWARQTEAFF. The CDR3 DNA is TGTGCCAGCAGCTTAGATTGGGCCAGGCAAACTGAAGCTTTCTTT. The chain has TRBV11-2 and TRBJ1-1; no definite D call. CDR1 SGHAT and CDR2 FQNNGV come from the germline V gene. Trimming cost V 0 bases and J 5 bases, with 13 bases left between them. There are 15 residues in the CDR3. Looking up the rest from reference TRBV11-2 and TRBJ1-1 gives the full variable domain: EAGVAQSPRYKIIEKRQSVAFWCNPISGHATLYWYQQILGQGPKLLIQFQNNGVVDDSQLPKDRFSAERLKGVDSTLKIQPAKLEDSAVYLCASSLDWARQTEAFFGQGTRLTVV.

A single count supports this clone. The chain recombines TRBV27 with TRBJ1-2, with TRBD1 identical over 9 bases. Germline lookup yields CDR1 MNHEY and CDR2 SMNVEV (reference sequence). The CDR3 is 13 amino acids. The V gene end was trimmed by 3 bases and the J gene end by 8 bases; junction bases not matched to a gene: 4. This CDR3 reads CASSLGQGWGYTF. DNA for the CDR3: TGTGCCAGCAGTTTGGGACAGGGTTGGGGCTACACCTTC.

The J gene is TRBJ1-2, the V gene TRBV7-9; the match to TRBD1 covers 10 bases. This CDR3 is 15 amino acids long. Germline-derived CDR1 and CDR2 are SEHNR and FQNEAQ (reference sequence). J gave up 1 base and V 4 bases, and 3 bases lay outside the gene matches. CDR3 DNA: TGTGCCAGCAGCTCAGGGACAGGGGATAACTATGGCTACACCTTC. The encoded protein is CASSSGTGDNYGYTF.

This chain uses TRBV11-3 with TRBJ2-5, with 9 bases that match TRBD2. In germline, CDR1 is SGHNT, CDR2 YENEEA. The CDR3 is 16 residues long. The junction had 9 bases not matched to a gene; V was cut back by 3 bases and J by 4 bases. The CDR3 sequence: CASSFLLAGELETQYF. The CDR3 DNA is TGTGCCAGCAGCTTCCTCTTAGCGGGAGAACTAGAGACCCAGTACTTC.